This TCR beta chain is from a study of blood T cell repertoires in COVID-19. Per the germline V gene, CDR1 is SGDLS and CDR2 is YYNGEE. The CDR3 length is 16 residues. V shed 3 bases and J 2 bases; nucleotides not matched to a gene: 7. The assay was immunoSEQ multiplex PCR, and TCRdb's table has in-frame clones only and misses some. Seen here are 250,000 to 350,000 clones, 65% to 85% observed once, and the top ten hold around 14%. The chain has TRBV9 and TRBJ2-3, with 9 bases aligning to TRBD2. This TCR derives from a person between 65 and 80 years old with COVID-19, enrolled during active disease. Material for sequencing was peripheral blood. The CDR3, as DNA: TGTGCCAGCAGCGAGGGGATAGCGGGGGTCACAGATACGCAGTATTTT. The encoded protein is CASSEGIAGVTDTQYF.